These 10 T cell receptor beta chains came from one sample sequenced in a study of neurological immune-mediated disorders. TCRdb re-called the 5' RACE reads with MiXCR, one entry per CDR3 protein. The repertoire holds about 38,000 distinct CDR3 sequences, 4.8% seen once, with 9% to 10% in the top ten. The sample comprised CD4+ T cells from blood. Source of these receptors: a man between 18 and 35 years old in good health.

Ten or more counts support this clonotype. The V and J genes are TRBV18 and TRBJ1-1; D is perhaps TRBD1 (5 bases). From germline, CDR1 is KGHSH and CDR2 LQKENI. This CDR3 contains 12 residues. The V end was cut by 5 bases, the J end by 8 bases, with 12 bases between. The CDR3: CASSAQQAEAFF. The CDR3 region has the DNA TGTGCCAGCTCAGCACAACAGGCGGAAGCTTTCTTT.

This clonotype came up many times. The chain is built from TRBV5-1 and TRBJ2-1, with 7 nucleotides matching TRBD1. The CDR3 has 15 residues. Per the germline V gene, CDR1 is SGHRS and CDR2 is YFSETQ. Germline trimming cut 2 bases from V and 6 bases from J; bases unmatched to any gene: 8. CDR3 DNA sequence: TGCGCCAGCAGCTTACAGAGACAGGGCCGCAATGAGCAGTTCTTC. Amino acids: CASSLQRQGRNEQFF.

At least ten counts were recorded for this clonotype. This chain joins TRBV5-1 and TRBJ1-2; no definite D call. The CDR3 consists of 13 residues. V lost 0 bases, J lost 4 bases, and 7 bases lay in between. Germline V gene data show CDR1 as SGHRS and CDR2 as YFSETQ. The CDR3 spells CASSLVQGYGYTF. In DNA, the CDR3 is TGCGCCAGCAGCTTGGTTCAAGGCTATGGCTACACCTTC.

This clonotype ranks as medium-sized (0.01 to 0.1%). The chain couples TRBV20-1 to TRBJ2-3; TRBD1 agrees at 12 bases. V was pared by 6 bases and J by 3 bases, with 4 bases of the junction left unmatched. The CDR3 is 14 amino acids. Germline lookup yields CDR1 DFQATT and CDR2 SNEGSKA (reference sequence). The CDR3 region is CSARDRGRTDTQYF. CDR3 coding DNA: TGCAGTGCCAGGGACAGGGGGCGGACAGATACGCAGTATTTT.

This clonotype was detected many times. The gene calls are TRBV2 and TRBJ1-4; a weak D match, TRBD1 (5 bases). From germline, CDR1 is SNHLY and CDR2 FYNNEI. V was shortened by 8 bases and J by 0 bases, with 13 bases between the two germline ends. CDR3 length equals 15 residues. DNA of the CDR3: TGTGCCAGCCGACAGTCGAGTGCAACTAATGAAAAACTGTTTTTT. The encoded protein is CASRQSSATNEKLFF.

This clonotype has ten or more counts. The V call is TRBV20-1, the J call TRBJ2-1, with 7 bases matching TRBD2. The germline V gene encodes CDR1 DFQATT and CDR2 SNEGSKA (reference sequence). This CDR3 is 15 amino acids long. The J segment lost 4 bases and the V segment lost 4 bases, leaving 10 bases of the junction unmatched. The CDR3 spells CSATGLGKRYNEQFF. DNA of the CDR3: TGCAGTGCTACCGGACTAGGGAAGAGATACAATGAGCAGTTCTTC.

This clonotype was observed at least ten times. The chain combines TRBV7-9 with TRBJ2-5, with a possible D match to TRBD1 (5 bases). This CDR3 has 14 residues. In germline, CDR1 is SEHNR, CDR2 FQNEAQ (reference sequence). The germline V and J ends were trimmed by 3 bases and 2 bases, with 10 bases remaining between them. CDR3 region: CASSFSTAQETQYF. The CDR3 coding sequence is TGTGCCAGCAGCTTCTCGACAGCTCAAGAGACCCAGTACTTC.

This clonotype has a count of ten or more. This chain connects TRBV20-1 to TRBJ1-5; no reliable D call. The CDR3 is 13 residues long. Germline V gene data show CDR1 as DFQATT and CDR2 as SNEGSKA (reference sequence). Trimming pared 4 bases from V and 2 bases from J, leaving 9 bases between. The CDR3 is CSATGPRNQPQHF. The CDR3 nucleotides read TGCAGTGCTACTGGGCCTCGCAATCAGCCCCAGCATTTT.

This clonotype showed up many times. V usage is TRBV14 and J usage is TRBJ1-6, with D tentatively TRBD1 (6 bases). Trimming shortened V by 0 bases and J by 6 bases, and 9 bases separated the two germline ends. CDR1 is SGHDN and CDR2 is FVKESK in the germline V gene. CDR3 length equals 15 residues. The CDR3 protein is CASSQDFRGNSPLHF. CDR3 DNA sequence: TGTGCCAGCAGCCAAGATTTCAGGGGTAATTCACCCCTCCACTTT.

At least ten counts were recorded for this clonotype. This rearrangement joins TRBV20-1 to TRBJ2-2, with a tentative D call TRBD2 (5 bases). The V gene's germline CDR1 is DFQATT and CDR2 SNEGSKA (reference sequence). The CDR3 sequence is 13 residues long. Trimming pared 6 bases from V and 4 bases from J, leaving 12 bases between. CDR3 DNA sequence: TGCAGTGCCCGGGATTACGGCACCGGGGAGCTGTTTTTT. Translated: CSARDYGTGELFF.